This is a list of T cell receptor beta chains from one sample in a study of radiation and T cells in renal cell carcinoma. The repertoire was sequenced with immunoSEQ multiplex PCR; TCRdb's copy has only in-frame clones and lacks some. The table has 100,000 to 150,000 clones, about 81% seen once. Here the sequenced sample was blood, taken from a patient whose treatment included radiotherapy and nephrectomy. The origin of the receptors is a man over 45 with renal cell carcinoma. Both conserved end residues are part of each CDR3. A D gene is named only where the DNA matches it firmly. Only some rows state a clone size, as once, few, many or a class for expanded clones.

J | V | size | D | CDR3 | DNA
TRBJ1-5 | TRBV6-1 | . | TRBD1 | CASKQGAEDQPQHF | TGTGCCAGTAAACAGGGGGCAGAGGATCAGCCCCAGCATTTT
TRBJ2-3 | TRBV7-2 | . | TRBD1 | CASNLQGMVTDTQYF | TGTGCCAGCAACTTACAGGGGATGGTTACAGATACGCAGTATTTT
TRBJ2-1 | TRBV7-2 | . | TRBD1 | CASSLDRAANEQFF | TGTGCCAGCAGCCTCGACAGGGCGGCGAATGAGCAGTTCTTC
TRBJ2-7 | TRBV11-3 | . | . | CASARGEQYF | TGTGCCAGCGCACGGGGGGAGCAGTACTTC
TRBJ2-3 | TRBV2 | . | . | CASSEASNTQYF | TGTGCCAGCAGTGAAGCTTCGAATACGCAGTATTTT
TRBJ2-3 | TRBV7-2 | . | TRBD2 | CASSLEGLAGQDTQYF | TGTGCCAGCAGCTTAGAGGGACTAGCGGGCCAAGATACGCAGTATTTT
TRBJ2-4 | TRBV4-1 | . | . | CASSQEALGGLSKNIQYF | TGCGCCAGCAGCCAAGAGGCGCTAGGGGGACTGAGCAAAAACATTCAGTACTTC
TRBJ2-1 | TRBV9 | . | TRBD2 | CASSPGLAVNEQFF | TGTGCCAGCAGCCCGGGACTAGCGGTAAATGAGCAGTTCTTC
TRBJ1-4 | TRBV7-2 | . | TRBD1 | CASSLGPQGAYEKLFF | TGTGCCAGCAGCTTAGGGCCGCAGGGGGCGTATGAAAAACTGTTTTTT
TRBJ1-2 | TRBV5-5 | once | . | CASSLLESSRYGYTF | TGTGCCAGCAGCCTGTTGGAGAGTTCCCGCTATGGCTACACCTTC
TRBJ1-3 | TRBV4-3 | . | . | CASSQELLRSGNTIYF | TGCGCCAGCAGCCAAGAATTGCTCAGATCTGGAAACACCATATATTTT
TRBJ2-7 | TRBV5-4 | . | TRBD2 | CASSTSGGYEQYF | TGTGCCAGCAGCACTAGCGGGGGCTACGAGCAGTACTTC
TRBJ2-5 | TRBV7-7 | few | . | CASSLEQETQYF | TGTGCTAGCAGCTTAGAACAAGAGACCCAGTACTTC
TRBJ1-1 | TRBV7-6 | . | . | CASSEGQYTEAFF | TGTGCCAGCAGCGAAGGACAGTACACTGAAGCTTTCTTT
TRBJ2-7 | TRBV6-5 | . | . | CASSYAGANYEQYF | TGTGCCAGCAGTTACGCGGGCGCGAACTACGAGCAGTACTTC
TRBJ1-1 | TRBV7-9 | once | . | CASRRITNTEAFF | TGTGCCAGCAGAAGAATCACTAACACTGAAGCTTTCTTT
TRBJ2-1 | TRBV5-1 | few | . | CASSSDYSYNEQFF | TGCGCCAGCAGCTCGGACTATTCTTACAATGAGCAGTTCTTC
TRBJ2-7 | TRBV30 | . | . | CAWSVLTAPYEQYF | TGTGCCTGGAGTGTCCTTACAGCGCCCTACGAGCAGTACTTC
TRBJ1-2 | TRBV10-3 | . | . | CAISEETVYGYTF | TGTGCCATCAGTGAGGAAACAGTATATGGCTACACCTTC
TRBJ1-5 | TRBV4-1 | once | TRBD1 | CASSPTRTGNQPQHF | TGCGCCAGCAGCCCCACCCGGACAGGGAACCAGCCCCAGCATTTT
TRBJ2-7 | TRBV28 | . | TRBD1 | CASSPPGQHYEQYF | TGTGCCAGCAGCCCCCCGGGACAGCACTACGAGCAGTACTTC
TRBJ2-7 | TRBV19 | . | TRBD1 | CASSDTPGTGDYEQYF | TGTGCCAGTAGCGACACTCCCGGGACAGGCGACTACGAGCAGTACTTC
TRBJ1-2 | TRBV4-1 | . | . | CASSQPSGLPGYTF | TGCGCCAGCAGCCAACCCTCAGGACTCCCGGGCTACACCTTC
TRBJ2-1 | TRBV9 | . | . | CASSASGSSYNEQFF | TGTGCCAGCAGCGCGAGCGGAAGCTCCTACAATGAGCAGTTCTTC
TRBJ2-2 | TRBV25-1 | . | TRBD2 | CASSDLGGAGTGELFF | TGTGCCAGCAGTGATCTCGGGGGGGCCGGCACCGGGGAGCTGTTTTTT
TRBJ2-1 | TRBV5-1 | . | . | CASSLESTGYNEQFF | TGCGCCAGCAGCTTGGAGAGTACAGGGTACAATGAGCAGTTCTTC
TRBJ1-2 | TRBV11-2 | . | TRBD1 | CASSSEGQYGYTF | TGTGCCAGCAGCTCCGAGGGACAGTATGGCTACACCTTC
TRBJ1-5 | TRBV28 | . | . | CALGLLSNQPQHF | TGTGCCCTGGGACTTCTAAGCAATCAGCCCCAGCATTTT
TRBJ1-3 | TRBV7-9 | . | . | CASAGRTLIGNTIYF | TGTGCCAGCGCGGGTCGGACGCTGATTGGAAACACCATATATTTT
TRBJ1-5 | TRBV6-5 | . | . | CASSFRDPPGQPQHF | TGTGCCAGCAGTTTCAGGGATCCCCCAGGTCAGCCCCAGCATTTT
TRBJ2-7 | TRBV6-5 | . | TRBD2 | CASRDLAEQYEQYF | TGTGCCAGCAGAGACCTAGCGGAGCAGTACGAGCAGTACTTC
TRBJ2-7 | TRBV6-5 | once | . | CASSPRRDGLYEQYF | TGTGCCAGCAGTCCCCGCCGGGACGGCCTCTACGAGCAGTACTTC
TRBJ2-5 | TRBV21-1 | . | . | CASRVGGDTHHQETQYF | TGTGCCAGCCGGGTAGGTGGGGACACCCACCACCAAGAGACCCAGTACTTC
TRBJ2-5 | TRBV2 | . | . | CASRSQGEGETQYF | TGTGCCAGCAGGAGTCAGGGGGAGGGAGAGACCCAGTACTTC
TRBJ1-5 | TRBV2 | . | . | CASSDPPGANQPQHF | TGTGCCAGCAGCGACCCTCCCGGGGCCAATCAGCCCCAGCATTTT